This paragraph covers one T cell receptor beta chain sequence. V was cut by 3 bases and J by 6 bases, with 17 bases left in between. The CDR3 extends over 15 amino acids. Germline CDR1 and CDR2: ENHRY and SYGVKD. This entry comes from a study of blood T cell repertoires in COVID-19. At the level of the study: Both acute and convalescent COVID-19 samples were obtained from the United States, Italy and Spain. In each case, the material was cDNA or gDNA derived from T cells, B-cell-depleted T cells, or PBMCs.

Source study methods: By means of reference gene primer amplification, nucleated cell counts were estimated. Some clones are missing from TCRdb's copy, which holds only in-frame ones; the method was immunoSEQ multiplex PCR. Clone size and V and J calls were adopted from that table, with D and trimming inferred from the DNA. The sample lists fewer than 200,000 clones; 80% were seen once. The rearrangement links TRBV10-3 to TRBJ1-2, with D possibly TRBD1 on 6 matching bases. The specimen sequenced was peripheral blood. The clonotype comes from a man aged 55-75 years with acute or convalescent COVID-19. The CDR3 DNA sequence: TGTGCCATCAGTGAAACAGGGATATACATCAATGGCTACACCTTC. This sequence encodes CAISETGIYINGYTF.